The T cell receptor beta chain described here comes from a study of T-cell memory formation after mild COVID-19. The V gene lost 5 bases and the J gene lost 3 bases, with 12 bases spanning the gap. CDR3 length equals 14 residues. Germline CDR1 is MNHEY and CDR2 is SVGEGT. TCRdb redid the calling of the 5' RACE reads with MiXCR, one entry per CDR3 protein. The repertoire holds approximately 210,000 distinct CDR3 sequences, with approximately 30% as singletons. This chain links TRBV6-2 or TRBV6-3 with TRBJ2-3; possible D gene TRBD2, 5 bases. Sequenced sample: PBMCs or a T cell subset sorted from them (not recorded which). This clonotype originated in an adult woman who had mild COVID-19 (a few samples of this study predate the infection). Cell type and time point are not known. The CDR3 DNA sequence: TGTGCCAGCAGTCCCCGGGAAATGACAGATACGCAGTATTTT. This gives the protein CASSPREMTDTQYF.